One and the same sample provided the 24 T cell receptor beta chains below, sequenced in a study of shared clonotypes between healthy human individuals. Naive CD8 cells lacked CD45RO and underwent positive selection for CCR7, leaving out terminally differentiated effector memory CD45RA+ cells. Measured with immunoSEQ multiplex PCR; TCRdb has only the in-frame clones, and not every one. The table includes around 1.9 million clones, approximately 92% detected once. Sequencing input: naive CD8+ T cells from PBMCs. These receptors were collected from a man between 18 and 35 years old in good health. Some clones in this sample may be carry-over from other donors' samples.

V and J are TRBV7-6 and TRBJ2-1, with 10 bases identical to TRBD2. The junction had 9 bases not matched to a gene; V was cut back by 5 bases and J by 2 bases. Germline V gene sequence: CDR1 SGHVS, CDR2 FNYEAQ. The CDR3 covers 17 residues. CDR3 in DNA: TGTGCCAGCAGCGTTACTATAGCGGGAGGCACCTACAATGAGCAGTTCTTC. This gives the protein CASSVTIAGGTYNEQFF. Using reference TRBV7-6 and TRBJ2-1 for the parts outside the CDR3, the full variable domain is GAGVSQSPRYKVTKRGQDVALRCDPISGHVSLYWYRQALGQGPEFLTYFNYEAQQDKSGLPNDRFSAERPEGSISTLTIQRTEQRDSAMYRCASSVTIAGGTYNEQFFGPGTRLTVL.

The V gene is TRBV5-1, the J gene TRBJ1-1; D remains ambiguous. This CDR3 comprises 14 residues. Germline-derived CDR1 and CDR2 are SGHRS and YFSETQ. With 0 bases removed from V and 3 bases from J, the gap between germline ends came to 9 bases. As DNA, the CDR3 is TGCGCCAGCAGCTTGGGGCATGGGCACACTGAAGCTTTCTTT. It yields the protein CASSLGHGHTEAFF.

This clone was picked up one time. This chain joins TRBV7-2 and TRBJ2-1; 7 nucleotides line up with TRBD2. CDR3 length: 17 amino acids. V lost 1 base, J lost 2 bases, and 8 bases stayed unmatched. Looked up from germline, CDR1 is SGHTA and CDR2 is FQGNSA. The CDR3 spells CASSLGGGREAYNEQFF. The CDR3 DNA sequence: TGTGCCAGCAGCTTAGGGGGCGGTCGGGAGGCCTACAATGAGCAGTTCTTC.

The genes are TRBV7-8 and TRBJ1-2, with D possibly matching TRBD1 (6 bases). The CDR3 spans 15 residues. Germline V gene lookup returns CDR1 SGHVS and CDR2 FQNEAQ. Trimming took off 0 bases at V and 5 bases at J, with 13 bases between the two ends. The CDR3 DNA sequence: TGTGCCAGCAGCTTAGCGCCGACAGGAAATTATGGCTACACCTTC. Translating it yields CASSLAPTGNYGYTF.

CDR3 sequence reads: CAISESAGAYNEQFF. CDR3 nucleotides: TGTGCCATCAGTGAGTCAGCAGGGGCATACAATGAGCAGTTCTTC. This sequence joins TRBV10-3 and TRBJ2-1, with TRBD1 as a possible D gene (6 bases). Germline V CDR1 and CDR2: ENHRY, SYGVKD. This CDR3 spans 15 amino acids. V lost 0 bases to trimming and J lost 4 bases, with 10 bases between them.

The chain carries TRBV19 and TRBJ1-3, with unresolved D. Germline CDR1 LNHDA, CDR2 SQIVND (reference sequence). Between the trimmed V and J ends, which lost 6 bases and 2 bases, there was a span of 14 bases. The CDR3 spans 15 residues. CDR3 coding DNA: TGTGCCAGTAGGAACCCACAATGGCCTGGAAACACCATATATTTT. This codes for CASRNPQWPGNTIYF.

With regard to this clone: The identical CDR3 is also encoded by other nucleotide sequences in the sample. The chain combines TRBV27 with TRBJ1-5; TRBD1 agrees at 8 bases. The CDR3 loop spans 15 amino acids. J lost 0 bases, V lost 6 bases, and 4 bases had no gene match. CDR1 is MNHEY and CDR2 is SMNVEV in the germline V gene (reference sequence). The CDR3 DNA follows: TGTGCCAGCAGCGACAGGGGCCTTAGCAATCAGCCCCAGCATTTT. This sequence encodes CASSDRGLSNQPQHF.

The rearrangement joins TRBV27 to TRBJ1-2; 11 positions agree with TRBD1. The germline V gene encodes CDR1 MNHEY and CDR2 SMNVEV (reference sequence). The V and J ends lost 5 bases and 6 bases, in that order; junction bases with no gene match: 5. This CDR3 region has 14 residues. CDR3 residues: CASSPRDRGDGYTF. The CDR3 coding sequence is TGTGCCAGCAGTCCCCGGGACAGGGGGGATGGCTACACCTTC.

CDR3 DNA sequence: TGTGCCAGCAGCAAAGTAATTAGGGAGGCAGAGCGAAACGAGCAGTACTTC. As protein: CASSKVIREAERNEQYF. This chain joins TRBV21-1 and TRBJ2-7; the D segment call TRBD2 is taken from the table without a DNA check. TRBV21-1 is flagged as a pseudogene. The CDR3 sequence is 17 residues long.

The V call is TRBV4-2, the J call TRBJ1-4; weak D call: TRBD1 (6 bases). Germline assignment: CDR1 LGHNA and CDR2 YNFKEQ. The germline V and J ends were trimmed by 3 bases and 5 bases, with 22 bases remaining between them. CDR3 size: 18 residues. The CDR3 region has the DNA TGTGCCAGCAGCCATGGAAAGGCCGCAGGGGACTGGAATGAAAAACTGTTTTTT. Translation gives CASSHGKAAGDWNEKLFF.

The chain uses TRBV11-2 and TRBJ1-4; a weak D match, TRBD1 (5 bases). Germline values: CDR1 SGHAT, CDR2 FQNNGV. The germline V and J ends were trimmed by 4 bases and 7 bases, with 7 bases remaining between them. This CDR3 has 12 amino acids. The CDR3 region is CASSYGGEKLFF. DNA for the CDR3: TGTGCCAGCAGCTATGGGGGTGAAAAACTGTTTTTT.

The chain recombines TRBV27 with TRBJ2-3; 8 bases fit TRBD2. With V trimmed by 3 bases and J by 3 bases, 2 bases remained unmatched. Germline loops: CDR1 MNHEY, CDR2 SMNVEV (reference sequence). The CDR3 has 14 amino acids. CDR3 sequence (DNA): TGTGCCAGCAGTTTGACTAGCGTAACAGATACGCAGTATTTT. Translation gives CASSLTSVTDTQYF.

V gene TRBV30 combines with J gene TRBJ2-1; tentative D call: TRBD2 (5 bases). The CDR3 length is 12 residues. The germline V gene encodes CDR1 GTSNPN and CDR2 SVGIG (reference sequence). Trimming removed 4 bases at V and 9 bases at J, with 13 bases between. The CDR3 bases are TGTGCCTGGACCCTAGCCGTGGGTGAGCAGTTCTTC. As protein: CAWTLAVGEQFF.

CDR3 sequence: CASSLKRTVGRADTQYF. The CDR3 DNA reads TGTGCCAGCAGCTTAAAACGGACAGTCGGCCGAGCAGATACGCAGTATTTT. This chain connects TRBV7-2 to TRBJ2-3; perhaps TRBD1 as D (6 bases). The CDR3 consists of 17 residues. Germline loops: CDR1 SGHTA, CDR2 FQGNSA. Deletions cut 2 bases from V and 4 bases from J, with 19 bases between.

The rearrangement joins TRBV4-3 to TRBJ2-7, with 7 bases aligning to TRBD2. With V trimmed by 4 bases and J by 1 base, 7 bases remained unmatched. The germline gives CDR1 LGHNA, CDR2 YSLEER. This CDR3 region has 15 residues. CDR3 in amino acids: CASSPIRDYSYEQYF. CDR3 DNA sequence: TGCGCCAGCAGCCCTATACGGGACTATTCCTACGAGCAGTACTTC.

CDR3 sequence reads: CASSIGPLMSREQYF. CDR3 DNA sequence: TGTGCCAGTAGTATAGGCCCCCTCATGTCTCGAGAGCAGTACTTC. This chain uses TRBV19 with TRBJ2-7, with unresolved D. This CDR3 is built from 15 residues. V shed 1 base and J shed 7 bases, with 17 bases lying between them. Germline CDR1 and CDR2: LNHDA and SQIVND (reference sequence). The complete variable domain, with remaining parts taken from reference TRBV19 and TRBJ2-7, reads DGGITQSPKYLFRKEGQNVTLSCEQNLNHDAMYWYRQDPGQGLRLIYYSQIVNDFQKGDIAEGYSVSREKKESFPLTVTSAQKNPTAFYLCASSIGPLMSREQYFGPGTRLTVT.

In this sample, this clone turned up once. The chain joins TRBV28 to TRBJ1-1, with TRBD1 as a possible D gene (5 bases). The V gene's germline CDR1 is MDHEN and CDR2 SYDVKM. V lost 1 base and J lost 11, with 14 bases in between. This CDR3 has 13 residues. The CDR3 sequence: CASSLFSWTRAFF. The CDR3 DNA sequence: TGTGCCAGCAGTTTATTCTCTTGGACAAGGGCTTTCTTT.

The chain recombines TRBV10-2 with TRBJ2-7, with a possible D match to TRBD2 (6 bases). Germline lookup yields CDR1 WSHSY and CDR2 SAAADI. V dropped 6 bases and J dropped 3 bases, with 15 bases sitting between them. The CDR3 covers 14 residues. CDR3: CASRGPGDIYEQYF. CDR3 sequence (DNA): TGCGCCAGCAGGGGACCGGGAGATATCTACGAGCAGTACTTC.

The chain couples TRBV9 to TRBJ1-3, with D uncertain. Germline CDR1 is SGDLS and CDR2 is YYNGEE. The V and J ends lost 0 bases and 2 bases respectively, with 12 bases between them. The CDR3 is 16 residues long. The CDR3 nucleotides are TGTGCCAGCAGCGTAGAAACGGCAAGGCCTGGAAACACCATATATTTT. The encoded protein is CASSVETARPGNTIYF.

The sample holds a few counts of this clone. The rearrangement joins TRBV5-1 to TRBJ2-2, with D unclear. The ends were cut back, 0 bases at V and 5 bases at J, with 14 bases in the middle. CDR1 and CDR2 (germline): SGHRS, YFSETQ. This CDR3 contains 16 residues. CDR3 in amino acids: CASSLGRVELTGELFF. CDR3 nucleotide sequence: TGCGCCAGCAGCTTGGGAAGGGTCGAACTAACCGGGGAGCTGTTTTTT.

The chain links TRBV27 to TRBJ1-2; 8 bases are shared with TRBD1. The CDR3 has 15 residues. The V gene end was trimmed by 5 bases and the J gene end by 2 bases; junction bases not matched to a gene: 7. The germline V gene encodes CDR1 MNHEY and CDR2 SMNVEV (reference sequence). The chain's CDR3 is CASSNDRGRNYGYTF. DNA of the CDR3: TGTGCCAGCAGTAACGACAGGGGCAGGAACTATGGCTACACCTTC.

The chain recombines TRBV19 with TRBJ2-7, with 9 bases identical to TRBD1. CDR1 is LNHDA, CDR2 SQIVND, per germline (reference sequence). This CDR3 is built from 15 residues. V dropped 6 bases and J dropped 3; count of bases not matched to a gene: 9. CDR3 sequence: CASSNRDRAFYEQYF. For the CDR3, the DNA is TGTGCCAGTAGCAACCGGGACAGGGCGTTCTACGAGCAGTACTTC.

V gene TRBV4-1 combines with J gene TRBJ2-7; 9 bases agree with TRBD2. Germline trimming cut 1 base from V and 1 base from J; bases unmatched to any gene: 2. There are 15 residues in the CDR3. Looked up from germline, CDR1 is MGHRA and CDR2 is YSYEKL. The CDR3 DNA follows: TGCGCCAGCAGCCAAGGGACTAGCGCGTCCTACGAGCAGTACTTC. Translated: CASSQGTSASYEQYF.

The CDR3 protein is CASTPSGVRADTQYF. The CDR3 DNA follows: TGTGCCAGCACCCCGTCGGGGGTCCGCGCAGATACGCAGTATTTT. The chain uses TRBV7-9 and TRBJ2-3; D might be TRBD2 (6 bases). The CDR3 spans 15 residues. The V gene's germline CDR1 is SEHNR and CDR2 FQNEAQ (reference sequence). The V gene lost 7 bases and the J gene lost 4 bases, with 18 bases spanning the gap.